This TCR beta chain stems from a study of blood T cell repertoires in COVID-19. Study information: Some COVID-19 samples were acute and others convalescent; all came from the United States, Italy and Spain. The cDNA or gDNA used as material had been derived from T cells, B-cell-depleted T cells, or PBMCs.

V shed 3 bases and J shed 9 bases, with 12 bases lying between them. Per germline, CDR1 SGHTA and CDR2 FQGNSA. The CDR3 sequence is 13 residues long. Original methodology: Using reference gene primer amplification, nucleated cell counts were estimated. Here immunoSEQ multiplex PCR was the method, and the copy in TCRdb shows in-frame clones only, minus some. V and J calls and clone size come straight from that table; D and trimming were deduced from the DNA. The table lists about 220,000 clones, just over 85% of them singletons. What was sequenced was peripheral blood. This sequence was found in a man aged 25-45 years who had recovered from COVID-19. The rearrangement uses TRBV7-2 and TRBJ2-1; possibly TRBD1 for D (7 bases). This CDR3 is CASSFNRGGEQFF. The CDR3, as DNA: TGTGCCAGCAGCTTTAACAGGGGAGGTGAGCAGTTCTTC.